Shown below are 16 T cell receptor beta chains from a single sample sequenced in a study of cytomegalovirus exposure and HLA in healthy donors. Primers included in the PCR were 60 Vbeta and 13 Jbeta primers. Sequencing was performed with immunoSEQ multiplex PCR; in TCRdb, only in-frame clones are kept and a portion is missing. The sample lists some 110,000 clones, over 80% occurring once. Sequencing was done on a sample of PBMCs. These TCRs come from a man between 18 and 29 years old in good health and CMV-seronegative.

CDR3 residues: CASSLRLAGLTYEQYF. CDR3 nucleotides: TGTGCCAGCAGCTTACGGCTAGCGGGGCTAACCTACGAGCAGTACTTC. V is TRBV11-2 and J is TRBJ2-7; 9 bases are a match to TRBD2. Germline-derived CDR1 and CDR2 are SGHAT and FQNNGV. This CDR3 contains 16 residues. V gave up 2 bases and J gave up 2 bases; unmatched junction bases: 7.

The V and J genes are TRBV9 and TRBJ2-6; the D is unclear. The CDR3 loop spans 15 amino acids. Trimming stripped 0 bases from V and 2 bases from J, with 6 bases between. Germline V gene lookup returns CDR1 SGDLS and CDR2 YYNGEE. CDR3 sequence: CASSVVGPGANVLTF. The CDR3 DNA sequence: TGTGCCAGCAGCGTAGTTGGGCCTGGGGCCAACGTCCTGACTTTC.

This chain uses TRBV20-1 with TRBJ2-5, with no clear D. Trimming removed 4 bases at V and 4 bases at J, with 7 bases between. Germline V gives CDR1 DFQATT, CDR2 SNEGSKA (reference sequence). This CDR3 comprises 11 residues. The CDR3 protein is CSANSGETQYF. CDR3 sequence (DNA): TGCAGTGCTAACTCGGGAGAGACCCAGTACTTC.

The gene calls are TRBV6-5 and TRBJ2-7; TRBD2 matches at 10 bases. Germline V gene data show CDR1 as MNHEY and CDR2 as SVGAGI. The CDR3 is 15 amino acids. V lost 6 bases to trimming and J lost 5 bases; unmatched junction nucleotides: 10. The CDR3 here is CASRNPLAGVDEQYF. The CDR3 nucleotides read TGTGCCAGCAGAAACCCCCTAGCGGGAGTTGACGAGCAGTACTTC.

This chain links TRBV27 with TRBJ2-2, with TRBD1 matching over 8 bases. V lost 8 bases and J lost 6; bases outside the gene matches: 17. This CDR3 region has 17 residues. CDR1 and CDR2 (germline): MNHEY, SMNVEV (reference sequence). Here the CDR3 reads CASRGIWGRGLSGELFF. CDR3 bases: TGTGCCAGCCGTGGGATTTGGGGCAGGGGGCTCTCCGGGGAGCTGTTTTTT.

This clone was seen only a few times. V usage is TRBV10-1 and J usage is TRBJ2-1; the match to TRBD2 covers 13 bases. The germline V gene encodes CDR1 WNHNN and CDR2 SYGVQD (reference sequence). The CDR3 is 14 residues long. Germline trimming cut 3 bases from V and 7 bases from J; bases unmatched to any gene: 0. The CDR3 loop is CASSELAGGNEQFF. The CDR3 DNA sequence: TGCGCCAGCAGTGAACTAGCGGGAGGGAATGAGCAGTTCTTC.

The chain recombines TRBV7-3 with TRBJ2-1, with TRBD1 matching over 8 bases. Trimming cost V 0 bases and J 7 bases; bases outside gene matches: 5. Germline V gene lookup returns CDR1 SGHTA and CDR2 FQGTGA. The CDR3 consists of 15 residues. CDR3 in DNA: TGTGCCAGCAGCTTAACAGGACAGGGCGGTAATGAGCAGTTCTTC. Encoded protein: CASSLTGQGGNEQFF.

V gene TRBV19 combines with J gene TRBJ2-3, with D uncertain. The V and J ends lost 2 bases and 0 bases respectively, with 6 bases between them. CDR3 length equals 14 residues. The germline V gene encodes CDR1 LNHDA and CDR2 SQIVND (reference sequence). CDR3 DNA sequence: TGTGCCAGTAGTATATCGCGTAGCACAGATACGCAGTATTTT. Residues: CASSISRSTDTQYF.

The chain is built from TRBV28 and TRBJ2-7; 9 nucleotides match TRBD2. After removal of 6 bases from V and 0 bases from J, the junction contained 3 bases not matched to a gene. The CDR3 runs to 14 residues. The germline V gene has CDR1 MDHEN and CDR2 SYDVKM. The chain's CDR3 is CASSRSGSSYEQYF. In DNA form, the CDR3 reads TGTGCCAGCAGCCGTAGCGGGAGCTCCTACGAGCAGTACTTC. Combining the CDR3 with reference TRBV28 and TRBJ2-7 gives the whole variable domain DVKVTQSSRYLVKRTGEKVFLECVQDMDHENMFWYRQDPGLGLRLIYFSYDVKMKEKGDIPEGYSVSREKKERFSLILESASTNQTSMYLCASSRSGSSYEQYFGPGTRLTVT.

The chain uses TRBV4-1 and TRBJ1-4; no firm D call. This CDR3 region has 16 residues. Germline V gene lookup returns CDR1 MGHRA and CDR2 YSYEKL. V lost 1 base and J 5 bases, leaving 14 bases between the germline ends. The CDR3 is CASSQVIARLNEKLFF. Written as DNA, the CDR3 is TGCGCCAGCAGCCAAGTAATTGCACGGTTGAATGAAAAACTGTTTTTT.

This rearrangement joins TRBV7-2 to TRBJ2-4, with a weak D call TRBD2 (5 bases). V was clipped by 1 base and J by 9 bases, with 16 bases between them. Per germline, CDR1 SGHTA and CDR2 FQGNSA. The CDR3 has 15 amino acids. This chain's CDR3 is CASSLVAGRVGIQYF. The CDR3 nucleotides are TGTGCCAGCAGCTTAGTTGCTGGGAGAGTAGGCATTCAGTACTTC.

The CDR3 DNA follows: TGTGCCAGCAGCTTGGAACTAGCGGGAGCTGGCTACAATGAGCAGTTCTTC. Translation: CASSLELAGAGYNEQFF. V gene TRBV5-5 combines with J gene TRBJ2-1; TRBD2 matches 11 bases. Germline V gene lookup returns CDR1 SGHKS and CDR2 YYEKEE (reference sequence). CDR3 length equals 17 residues. V lost 0 bases to trimming and J lost 3 bases; unmatched junction nucleotides: 5.

The rearrangement joins TRBV6-6 to TRBJ1-2, with 7 bases that match TRBD1. The junction had 6 bases not matched to a gene; V was cut back by 3 bases and J by 5 bases. CDR3 length equals 14 residues. Germline-derived CDR1 and CDR2 are MNHNY and SVGAGI (reference sequence). In DNA, the CDR3 is TGTGCCAGCAGTTATGCGCCAGGGGGGTATGGCTACACCTTC. It encodes CASSYAPGGYGYTF.

The genes are TRBV10-3 and TRBJ2-7; 12 positions agree with TRBD2. The CDR3 loop spans 14 amino acids. The V segment lost 5 bases and the J segment 4 bases; nucleotides outside the gene matches: 3. Germline CDR1 reads ENHRY; CDR2 reads SYGVKD. The CDR3 loop is CAISQTSGSYEQYF. The CDR3 region has the DNA TGTGCCATCAGTCAGACTAGCGGGAGTTACGAGCAGTACTTC.

V is TRBV5-8 and J is TRBJ2-1; D gene ambiguous. There are 14 residues in the CDR3. Trimming shortened V by 3 bases and J by 1 base, and 8 bases separated the two germline ends. The germline V gene has CDR1 SGHTS and CDR2 YDEGEE. The CDR3 DNA reads as TGTGCCAGCAGCTCGCGGATATCCTACAATGAGCAGTTCTTC. It is translated as CASSSRISYNEQFF.

The chain has TRBV2 and TRBJ1-5; possible D gene TRBD1, 6 bases. The CDR3 runs to 15 residues. Trimming stripped 6 bases from V and 4 bases from J, with 16 bases between. Germline V lookup: CDR1 SNHLY, CDR2 FYNNEI. The CDR3 spells CASRAGVKLNQPQHF. The CDR3 nucleotides are TGTGCCAGCAGAGCAGGGGTCAAGTTAAATCAGCCCCAGCATTTT.